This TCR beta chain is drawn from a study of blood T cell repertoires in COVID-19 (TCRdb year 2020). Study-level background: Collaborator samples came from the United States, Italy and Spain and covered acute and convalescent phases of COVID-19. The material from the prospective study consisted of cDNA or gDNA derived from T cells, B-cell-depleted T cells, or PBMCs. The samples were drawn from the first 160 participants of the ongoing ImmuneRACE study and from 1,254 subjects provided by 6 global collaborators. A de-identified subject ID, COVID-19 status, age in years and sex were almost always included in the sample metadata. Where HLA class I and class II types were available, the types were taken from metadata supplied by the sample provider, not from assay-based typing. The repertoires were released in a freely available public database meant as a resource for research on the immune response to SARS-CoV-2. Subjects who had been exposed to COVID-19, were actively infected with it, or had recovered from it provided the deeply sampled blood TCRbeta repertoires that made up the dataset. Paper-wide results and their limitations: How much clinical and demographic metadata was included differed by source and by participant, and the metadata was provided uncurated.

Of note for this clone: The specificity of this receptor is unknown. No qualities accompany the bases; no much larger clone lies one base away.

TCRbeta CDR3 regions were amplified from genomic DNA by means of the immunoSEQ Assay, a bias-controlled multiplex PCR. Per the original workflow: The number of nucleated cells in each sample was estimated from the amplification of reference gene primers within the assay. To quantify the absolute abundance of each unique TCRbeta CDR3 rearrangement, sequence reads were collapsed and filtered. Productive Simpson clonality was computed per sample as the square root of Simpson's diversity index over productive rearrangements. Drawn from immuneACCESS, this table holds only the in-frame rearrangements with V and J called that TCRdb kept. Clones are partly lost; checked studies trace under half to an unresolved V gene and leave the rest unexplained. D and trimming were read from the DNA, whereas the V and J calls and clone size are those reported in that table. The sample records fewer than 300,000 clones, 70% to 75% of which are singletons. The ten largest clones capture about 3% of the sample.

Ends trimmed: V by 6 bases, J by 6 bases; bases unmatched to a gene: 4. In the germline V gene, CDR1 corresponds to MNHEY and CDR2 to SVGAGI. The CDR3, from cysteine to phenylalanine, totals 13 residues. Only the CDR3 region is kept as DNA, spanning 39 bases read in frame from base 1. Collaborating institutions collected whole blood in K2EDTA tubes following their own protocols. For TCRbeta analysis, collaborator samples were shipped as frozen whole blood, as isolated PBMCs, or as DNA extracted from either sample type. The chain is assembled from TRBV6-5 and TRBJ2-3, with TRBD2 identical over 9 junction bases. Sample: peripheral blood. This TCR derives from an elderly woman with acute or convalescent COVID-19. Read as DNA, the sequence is TGTGCCAGCAGCCAGCGGGAGGCCGATACGCAGTATTTT. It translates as CASSQREADTQYF.